This TCR beta chain was found in a study of T cell responses to AZD1222 COVID-19 vaccine. The count of this clone is one. The antigen is not known. Study conclusions and caveats: After two AZD1222 doses, spike-specific TCR breadth and depth rose versus day 0. Most donors were white British and more were female, and clonal diversity was possibly underestimated.

This table comes from immunoSEQ multiplex PCR, and its TCRdb copy is limited to in-frame clones, with some not included. The top ten hold around 1.7% of the sample, which has about 210,000 clones, about 95% seen once. The material was peripheral blood, obtained 28 days after the second dose of the MenACWY control vaccine. This clonotype was obtained from an adult who received the MenACWY meningococcal vaccine as a control.

In nucleotides, the CDR3 is TGTGCCAGCAGTTTAGGGACAGGGAATCAGCCCCAGCATTTT. Amino acid sequence: CASSLGTGNQPQHF. V usage is TRBV28 and J usage is TRBJ1-5, with TRBD1 identical over 9 bases. From germline, CDR1 is MDHEN and CDR2 SYDVKM. Trimming took 2 bases from V and 4 from J; bases not matched to a gene: 0. The CDR3 sequence is 14 residues long.